This T cell receptor beta chain was profiled in a study of PD-L1 blockade in urothelial cancer. Study-wide background: Investigators checked blood 3 weeks (second dose) and 6 weeks after treatment start. Median blood clonality was roughly 0.087, with 75,000 to 90,000 unique TCRs.

Assay used: immunoSEQ multiplex PCR; TCRdb lists only in-frame clones, some missing. The data show fewer than 60,000 clones, with 84% seen just once and approximately 1.3% held by the top ten. Specified time point: pretreatment peripheral blood. V lost 4 bases and J lost 0, with 19 bases in between. The CDR3 length is 19 residues. The germline gives CDR1 KGHSH, CDR2 LQKENI. This chain connects TRBV18 to TRBJ2-6, with a weak D call TRBD1 (6 bases). The source was PBMCs, collected around atezolizumab (anti-PD-L1) treatment. The receptor was derived from a man between 45 and 60 years old with urothelial cancer. CDR3: CASSRYGKGQNSGANVLTF. The CDR3 nucleotides are TGTGCCAGCTCACGATATGGTAAAGGACAGAACTCTGGGGCCAACGTCCTGACTTTC.